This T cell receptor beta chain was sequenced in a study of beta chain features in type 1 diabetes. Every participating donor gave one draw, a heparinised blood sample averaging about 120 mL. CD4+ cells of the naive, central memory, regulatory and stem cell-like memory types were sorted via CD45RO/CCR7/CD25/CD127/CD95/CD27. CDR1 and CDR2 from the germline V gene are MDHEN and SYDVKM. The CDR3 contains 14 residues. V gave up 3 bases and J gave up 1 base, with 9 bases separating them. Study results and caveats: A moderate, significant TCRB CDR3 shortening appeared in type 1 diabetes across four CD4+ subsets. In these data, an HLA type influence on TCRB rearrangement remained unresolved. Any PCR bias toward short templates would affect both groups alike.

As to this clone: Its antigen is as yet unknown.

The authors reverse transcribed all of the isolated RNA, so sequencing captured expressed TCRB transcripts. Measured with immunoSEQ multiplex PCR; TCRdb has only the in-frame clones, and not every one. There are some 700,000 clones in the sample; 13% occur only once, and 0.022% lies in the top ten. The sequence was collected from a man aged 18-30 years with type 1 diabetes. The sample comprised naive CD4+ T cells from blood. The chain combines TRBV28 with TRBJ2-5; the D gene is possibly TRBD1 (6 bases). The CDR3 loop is CASSLGAFQETQYF. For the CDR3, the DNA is TGTGCCAGCAGTTTGGGGGCCTTCCAAGAGACCCAGTACTTC.